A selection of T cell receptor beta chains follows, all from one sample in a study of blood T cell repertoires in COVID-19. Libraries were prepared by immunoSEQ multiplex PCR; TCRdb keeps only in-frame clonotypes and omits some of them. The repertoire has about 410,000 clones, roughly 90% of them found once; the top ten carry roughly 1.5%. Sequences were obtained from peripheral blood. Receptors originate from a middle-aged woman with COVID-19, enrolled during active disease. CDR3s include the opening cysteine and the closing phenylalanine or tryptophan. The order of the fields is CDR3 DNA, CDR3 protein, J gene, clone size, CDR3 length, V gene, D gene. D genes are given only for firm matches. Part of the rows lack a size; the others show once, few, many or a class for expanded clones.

TGTGCCAGCAGTAATAGCGGGGGCAAGACCCAGTACTTC,CASSNSGGKTQYF,TRBJ2-5,-,13,TRBV3-1/TRBV3-2,TRBD2
TGTGCCAGCAGCTTAGTGAGCGGGGGTGAGACCCAGTACTTC,CASSLVSGGETQYF,TRBJ2-5,-,14,TRBV7-2,TRBD2
TGTGCCAGCAGCGTAGACGTGGAGGGCCTCAATGAAAAACTGTTTTTT,CASSVDVEGLNEKLFF,TRBJ1-4,-,16,TRBV9,-
TGTGCCAGCGGGCTTATGACTGAAGCTTTCTTT,CASGLMTEAFF,TRBJ1-1,-,11,TRBV7-2,-
TGTGCCTGGAGTCTCAGACTAGCGGGGGACACAGATACGCAGTATTTT,CAWSLRLAGDTDTQYF,TRBJ2-3,-,16,TRBV30,TRBD2
TGCAGTCCCCCCCCGGTCGGTGGCTACACCTTC,CSPPPVGGYTF,TRBJ1-2,few,11,TRBV20-1,-
TGTGCCAGCAGTTTAATATTGGCCTCGGAGACCCAGTACTTC,CASSLILASETQYF,TRBJ2-5,-,14,TRBV28,-
TGTGCCAGCAGCTGGGGACTAGCGGGCCTCTCTGGGGCCAACGTCCTGACTTTC,CASSWGLAGLSGANVLTF,TRBJ2-6,-,18,TRBV5-4,TRBD2
TGCAGTGCTAGTATAAACGGGGGGGCCTACAATGAGCAGTTCTTC,CSASINGGAYNEQFF,TRBJ2-1,-,15,TRBV20-1,TRBD2
TGTGCCAGTAGTAGTATGGCTGGCTATGGCTACACCTTC,CASSSMAGYGYTF,TRBJ1-2,-,13,TRBV19,-
TGCGCCAGCAGCCGGATGACAGGGGAGGAAGAAAAACTGTTTTTT,CASSRMTGEEEKLFF,TRBJ1-4,-,15,TRBV5-1,TRBD1
TGTGCCAGCAGCGTACAGGGGGCGGGTTCACCCCTCCACTTT,CASSVQGAGSPLHF,TRBJ1-6,-,14,TRBV9,TRBD1
TGTGCCAGCAGCTTAAGGGGAGAGAAGAACACTGAAGCTTTCTTT,CASSLRGEKNTEAFF,TRBJ1-1,few,15,TRBV7-3,-
TGCGCCAGCAGCCGCGGACAGGCATATGGAAACACCATATATTTT,CASSRGQAYGNTIYF,TRBJ1-3,-,15,TRBV5-1,TRBD1
TGTGCCAGCAGCCAAGGACAGGACGAGCAGTACTTC,CASSQGQDEQYF,TRBJ2-7,once,12,TRBV13,TRBD1
TGTGCCAGCAGCTTGGACAGAGCTGCAATTCAGCCCCAGCATTTT,CASSLDRAAIQPQHF,TRBJ1-5,once,15,TRBV5-4,-
TGTGCCAGCAGTTACTCGAGAGGCACCTACGAGCAGTACTTC,CASSYSRGTYEQYF,TRBJ2-7,-,14,TRBV6-5,-
TGTGCCAGCAGCCCAGACAGGCGAAGGTCCTACGAGCAGTACTTC,CASSPDRRRSYEQYF,TRBJ2-7,-,15,TRBV11-2,-
TGTGCCAGTAAGGATAGGAGAGGTGCCTACAATGAGCAGTTCTTC,CASKDRRGAYNEQFF,TRBJ2-1,-,15,TRBV19,-
TGCGCCAGCAGCTTGGTGGGCAGGGAAGGCGAGCAGTACTTC,CASSLVGREGEQYF,TRBJ2-7,-,14,TRBV5-1,-
TGTGCCAGCTCACCAACCGGCTACAATGAGCAGTTCTTC,CASSPTGYNEQFF,TRBJ2-1,-,13,TRBV18,-
TGTGCCAGCAGCTTCTCGACAGGGGGGAATGAGCAGTTCTTC,CASSFSTGGNEQFF,TRBJ2-1,-,14,TRBV7-2,TRBD1
TGTGCCAGCAGCTCGATCAGGGCAGACACCGGGGAGCTGTTTTTT,CASSSIRADTGELFF,TRBJ2-2,-,15,TRBV7-9,-
TGTGCCAGCAGCCTACTCAGGTTTGATACGCAGTATTTT,CASSLLRFDTQYF,TRBJ2-3,-,13,TRBV12-3/TRBV12-4,-
TGTGCCAGCAGCCAAGATCTTAGACCGGGGGGGAATGAAAAACTGTTTTTT,CASSQDLRPGGNEKLFF,TRBJ1-4,-,17,TRBV3-1/TRBV3-2,-
TGTGCCAGCAGTTTATCGTTGGCGGCGGAAGCTTTCTTT,CASSLSLAAEAFF,TRBJ1-1,-,13,TRBV27,-
TGTGCCAGCAGTTCCAGACAGGGGGGCACTGAAAAACTGTTTTTT,CASSSRQGGTEKLFF,TRBJ1-4,-,15,TRBV28,TRBD1
TGTGCCATCAGTGAGTCTAGGGGCACCGGGGAGCTGTTTTTT,CAISESRGTGELFF,TRBJ2-2,-,14,TRBV10-3,-
TGTGCCAGCAGTTTATGGGACAGGGCGGTGCACGAGCAGTACTTC,CASSLWDRAVHEQYF,TRBJ2-7,-,15,TRBV28,TRBD1
TGTGCCAGCAAAGGGGATGACAATCAGCCCCAGCATTTT,CASKGDDNQPQHF,TRBJ1-5,-,13,TRBV28,-
TGTGCCAGCAGCCAAGCTGGAACAGGGGGCGGAAACTATGGCTACACCTTC,CASSQAGTGGGNYGYTF,TRBJ1-2,-,17,TRBV4-2,TRBD1
TGCAGCGTCGCCGGAGGTTCCTCTGGAAACACCATATATTTT,CSVAGGSSGNTIYF,TRBJ1-3,few,14,TRBV29-1,-
TGTGCCAGCAGCCGCGATAACTATGGCTACACCTTC,CASSRDNYGYTF,TRBJ1-2,-,12,TRBV7-2,-
TGTGCCAGCAGCAACGGGGTTAGCGGAATTTTAAATGAGCAGTTCTTC,CASSNGVSGILNEQFF,TRBJ2-1,-,16,TRBV16,-
TGTGCCAGCAGTTTAAGACAGTACCCCAATCAGCCCCAGCATTTT,CASSLRQYPNQPQHF,TRBJ1-5,once,15,TRBV28,-
TGTGCCAGCAGCCGCCAGGGAAGAGGCTCCACCATATATTTT,CASSRQGRGSTIYF,TRBJ1-3,-,14,TRBV11-2,-
TGTGCCAGCAGTTTATCCCGACAGACTGTGAATTCACCCCTCCACTTT,CASSLSRQTVNSPLHF,TRBJ1-6,-,16,TRBV28,-
TGTGCCAGCAGCCCCGACAGCGGGAACAATGAGCAGTTCTTC,CASSPDSGNNEQFF,TRBJ2-1,-,14,TRBV3-1/TRBV3-2,TRBD2
TGTGCCAGCAGACAGATGGGGGTCGGGGGAGACGGTGGCTACACCTTC,CASRQMGVGGDGGYTF,TRBJ1-2,-,16,TRBV7-2,-
TGTGCCACCAGCGACGTCGGCAGGGGAGAAGTCTCTGAAGCTTTCTTT,CATSDVGRGEVSEAFF,TRBJ1-1,-,16,TRBV15,-
TGTGCCATCAGCTCCGGGACAGCTAATTCACCCCTCCACTTT,CAISSGTANSPLHF,TRBJ1-6,-,14,TRBV10-3,TRBD1
TGTGCCAGCAGTGGACAGGGATCAAACTATGGCTACACCTTC,CASSGQGSNYGYTF,TRBJ1-2,-,14,TRBV2,TRBD1
TGTGCCAGCAGTCCGCTCCCGGGAAGCGGGTACTTC,CASSPLPGSGYF,TRBJ2-4,once,12,TRBV6-2/TRBV6-3,-
TGTGCCACCAGCAGAGACGGTTCCCCCCAGCATTTT,CATSRDGSPQHF,TRBJ1-5,-,12,TRBV15,-
TGTGCCAGTAACGGACATACAACTAATGAAAAACTGTTTTTT,CASNGHTTNEKLFF,TRBJ1-4,-,14,TRBV19,-
TGTGCCAGCAGTGACTCGACTGCCCTCGACTCCTACAATGAGCAGTTCTTC,CASSDSTALDSYNEQFF,TRBJ2-1,-,17,TRBV6-4,-
TGCGCCAGCAGTCTGACGACAGGAAACTATGGCTACACCTTC,CASSLTTGNYGYTF,TRBJ1-2,-,14,TRBV5-1,-
TGTGCCTGGAGTGGCTCAGATGAGCAGTTCTTC,CAWSGSDEQFF,TRBJ2-1,-,11,TRBV30,-
TGTGCCAGCAGCCAAGTCGCGGGGGCGCGGATAGTCACCGGGGAGCTGTTTTTT,CASSQVAGARIVTGELFF,TRBJ2-2,-,18,TRBV4-2,-
TGCAGCGTAGCTCTTACTAGCGGGAGCACAGATACGCAGTATTTT,CSVALTSGSTDTQYF,TRBJ2-3,-,15,TRBV29-1,TRBD2
TGCGCCAGCAGCATAGCGTTCGGCGGGAAGCACACTGAAGCTTTCTTT,CASSIAFGGKHTEAFF,TRBJ1-1,-,16,TRBV5-1,-
TGTGCCAGCAGCTTCTCCGAAGGAGGGCGAGAGACCCAGTACTTC,CASSFSEGGRETQYF,TRBJ2-5,-,15,TRBV13,-
TGTGCCAGCAGTTCACCTCAAGGATCAGGGAATTATGGCTACACCTTC,CASSSPQGSGNYGYTF,TRBJ1-2,-,16,TRBV27,-